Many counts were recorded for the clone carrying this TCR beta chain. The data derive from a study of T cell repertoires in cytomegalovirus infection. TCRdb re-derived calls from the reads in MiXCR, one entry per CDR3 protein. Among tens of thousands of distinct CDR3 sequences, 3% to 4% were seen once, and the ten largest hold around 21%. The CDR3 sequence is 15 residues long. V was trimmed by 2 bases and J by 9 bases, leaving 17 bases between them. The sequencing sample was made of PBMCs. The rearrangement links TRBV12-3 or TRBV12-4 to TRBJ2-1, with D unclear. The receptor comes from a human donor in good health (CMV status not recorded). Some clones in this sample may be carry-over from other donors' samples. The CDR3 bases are TGTGCCAGCAGTTTACTCCCCGATGGCGACGGTGAGCAGTTCTTC. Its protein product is CASSLLPDGDGEQFF.